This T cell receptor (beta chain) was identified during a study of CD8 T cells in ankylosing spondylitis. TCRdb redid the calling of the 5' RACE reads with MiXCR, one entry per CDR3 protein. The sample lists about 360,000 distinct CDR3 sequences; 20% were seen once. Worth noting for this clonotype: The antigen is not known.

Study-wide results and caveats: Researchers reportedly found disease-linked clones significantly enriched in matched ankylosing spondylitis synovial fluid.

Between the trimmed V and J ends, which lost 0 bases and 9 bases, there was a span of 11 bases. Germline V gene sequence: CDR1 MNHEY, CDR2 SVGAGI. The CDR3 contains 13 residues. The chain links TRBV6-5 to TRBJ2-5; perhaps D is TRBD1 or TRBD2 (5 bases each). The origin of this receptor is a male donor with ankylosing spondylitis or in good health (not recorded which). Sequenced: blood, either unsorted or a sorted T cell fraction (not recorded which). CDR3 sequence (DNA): TGTGCCAGCAGTTACTCGCAGGGACGGGCCCAGTACTTC. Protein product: CASSYSQGRAQYF.